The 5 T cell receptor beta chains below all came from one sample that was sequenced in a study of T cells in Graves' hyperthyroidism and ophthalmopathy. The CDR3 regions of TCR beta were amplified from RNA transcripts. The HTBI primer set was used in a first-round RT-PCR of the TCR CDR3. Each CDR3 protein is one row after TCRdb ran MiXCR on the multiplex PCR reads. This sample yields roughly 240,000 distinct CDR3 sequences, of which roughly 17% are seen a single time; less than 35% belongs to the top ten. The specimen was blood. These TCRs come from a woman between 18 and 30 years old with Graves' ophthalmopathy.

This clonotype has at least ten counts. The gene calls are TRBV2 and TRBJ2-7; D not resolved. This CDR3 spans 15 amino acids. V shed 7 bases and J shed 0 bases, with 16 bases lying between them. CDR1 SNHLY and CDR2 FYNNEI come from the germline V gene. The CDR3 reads CASTGPGRHSYEQYF. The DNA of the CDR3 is TGTGCCAGCACCGGCCCGGGCAGGCACTCCTACGAGCAGTACTTC.

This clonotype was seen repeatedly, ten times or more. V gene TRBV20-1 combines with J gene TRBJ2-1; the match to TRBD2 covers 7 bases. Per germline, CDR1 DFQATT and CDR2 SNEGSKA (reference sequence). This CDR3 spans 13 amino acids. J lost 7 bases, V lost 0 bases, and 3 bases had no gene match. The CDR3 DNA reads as TGCAGTGCTAGAGATGGGGGAGGGAATGAGCAGTTCTTC. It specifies CSARDGGGNEQFF.

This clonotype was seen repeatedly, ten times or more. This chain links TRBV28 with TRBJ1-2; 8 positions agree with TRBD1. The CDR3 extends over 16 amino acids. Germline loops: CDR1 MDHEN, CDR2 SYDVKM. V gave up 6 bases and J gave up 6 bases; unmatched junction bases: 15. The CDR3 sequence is CASSPGGAYYENGYTF. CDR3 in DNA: TGTGCCAGCAGCCCAGGGGGCGCATATTATGAGAATGGCTACACCTTC.

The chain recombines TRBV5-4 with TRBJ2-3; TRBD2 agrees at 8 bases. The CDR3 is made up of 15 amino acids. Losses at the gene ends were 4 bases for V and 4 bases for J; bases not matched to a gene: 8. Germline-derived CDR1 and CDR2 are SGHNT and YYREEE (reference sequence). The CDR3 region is CASSPSGGGSDTQYF. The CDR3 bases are TGTGCCAGCAGCCCCTCCGGGGGGGGGTCAGATACGCAGTATTTT. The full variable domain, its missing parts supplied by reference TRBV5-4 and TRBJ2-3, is ETGVTQSPTHLIKTRGQQVTLRCSSQSGHNTVSWYQQALGQGPQFIFQYYREEENGRGNFPPRFSGLQFPNYSSELNVNALELDDSALYLCASSPSGGGSDTQYFGPGTRLTVL.

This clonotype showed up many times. The CDR3 DNA reads as TGTGCCTGGATCGGGACAGGGGGGAACACTGAAGCTTTCTTT. Its translation is CAWIGTGGNTEAFF. This sequence joins TRBV30 and TRBJ1-1; 11 nucleotides match TRBD1. The trim removed 4 bases at V and 1 base at J, leaving 2 bases unmatched. CDR3 size: 14 residues. CDR1 is GTSNPN and CDR2 is SVGIG in the germline V gene (reference sequence).